Presented here are 10 T cell receptor beta chains from one specimen sequenced in a study of blood T cell repertoires in COVID-19. This table comes from immunoSEQ multiplex PCR, and its TCRdb copy is limited to in-frame clones, with some not included. The sample has 25,000 to 30,000 clones; roughly 83% are singletons. Source material: peripheral blood. These receptors all stem from an elderly man with active COVID-19.

J is TRBJ1-5 and V is TRBV6-1; tentative D call: TRBD1 (5 bases). V lost 2 bases and J 2 bases, leaving 7 bases between the germline ends. The CDR3 covers 14 residues. Germline CDR1 reads MNHNS; CDR2 reads SASEGT. DNA for the CDR3: TGTGCCAGCAGTGAACAGGGCGGCAATCAGCCCCAGCATTTT. This translates into CASSEQGGNQPQHF.

V is TRBV2 and J is TRBJ1-6; no clear D gene. Germline V CDR1 and CDR2: SNHLY, FYNNEI. V was trimmed by 8 bases and J by 3 bases, leaving 14 bases between them. The CDR3 loop spans 15 amino acids. CDR3 bases: TGTGCCAGCGGTAGCGCCACGAACTATAATTCACCCCTCCACTTT. This translates into CASGSATNYNSPLHF.

The genes are TRBV19 and TRBJ2-2; 8 bases align to TRBD2. The junction had 12 bases not matched to a gene; V was cut back by 5 bases and J by 4 bases. The length of the CDR3 is 17 residues. CDR1 is LNHDA, CDR2 SQIVND, per germline (reference sequence). CDR3 bases: TGTGCCAGTAGTCCCACCCTTGGGCGGGGGGCCACCGGGGAGCTGTTTTTT. Amino acid sequence: CASSPTLGRGATGELFF.

The CDR3 DNA sequence: TGTGCCAGTAGTCCCCGCACCGGGGGGGTCCTCGAGCAGTACTTC. Amino acid sequence: CASSPRTGGVLEQYF. The gene calls are TRBV19 and TRBJ2-7; 8 nucleotides agree with TRBD2. CDR1 and CDR2 (germline): LNHDA, SQIVND (reference sequence). The V and J ends lost 5 bases and 6 bases, in that order; junction bases with no gene match: 12. The CDR3 is 15 residues long.

This clone was recorded only once. The chain uses TRBV6-6 and TRBJ1-1; no clear D. V lost 5 bases to trimming and J lost 2 bases, with 12 bases between them. The CDR3 contains 14 residues. CDR1 and CDR2 (germline): MNHNY, SVGAGI (reference sequence). The CDR3 DNA sequence: TGTGCCAGCAGTCTGATGGGAGCTAACACTGAAGCTTTCTTT. Its translation is CASSLMGANTEAFF.

The chain uses TRBV6-5 and TRBJ2-1; 8 positions agree with TRBD2. This CDR3 is 14 amino acids long. The ends lost 6 bases at V and 4 bases at J; junction bases unmatched: 5. In germline, CDR1 is MNHEY, CDR2 SVGAGI. The CDR3 DNA is TGTGCCAGCAGGATCGGGGGGGCATACAATGAGCAGTTCTTC. Its protein product is CASRIGGAYNEQFF.

The chain is built from TRBV12-3 or TRBV12-4 and TRBJ2-2, with 9 bases that match TRBD1. The CDR3 sequence is 13 residues long. J gave up 7 bases and V 6 bases, and 3 bases lay outside the gene matches. The DNA of the CDR3 is TGTGCCAGCAGGGACAGGGGTAACGGGGAGCTGTTTTTT. This gives the protein CASRDRGNGELFF.

This chain joins TRBV7-9 and TRBJ1-1; TRBD1 aligns across 8 bases. Germline V lookup: CDR1 SEHNR, CDR2 FQNEAQ (reference sequence). The CDR3 has 16 residues. J gave up 4 bases and V 5 bases, and 12 bases lay outside the gene matches. CDR3 region: CASSAGQGVKGTEAFF. CDR3 nucleotides: TGTGCCAGCAGCGCCGGACAGGGAGTGAAGGGCACTGAAGCTTTCTTT. Full variable domain (rest looked up from reference TRBV7-9 and TRBJ1-1): DTGVSQNPRHKITKRGQNVTFRCDPISEHNRLYWYRQTLGQGPEFLTYFQNEAQLEKSRLLSDRFSAERPKGSFSTLEIQRTEQGDSAMYLCASSAGQGVKGTEAFFGQGTRLTVV.

The chain uses TRBV4-2 and TRBJ2-6; TRBD1 aligns across 9 bases. The J segment lost 0 bases and the V segment lost 0 bases, leaving 12 bases of the junction unmatched. The germline V gene encodes CDR1 LGHNA and CDR2 YNFKEQ. The CDR3 contains 21 residues. CDR3: CASSQDWFGQGYYSGANVLTF. CDR3 DNA: TGTGCCAGCAGCCAAGATTGGTTCGGACAGGGGTATTACTCTGGGGCCAACGTCCTGACTTTC.

CDR3 in amino acids: CASSLGSGANVLTF. The CDR3, as DNA: TGCGCCAGCAGCTTGGGTAGCGGGGCCAACGTCCTGACTTTC. The gene calls are TRBV5-1 and TRBJ2-6, with unresolved D. Germline-derived CDR1 and CDR2 are SGHRS and YFSETQ. With 0 bases removed from V and 4 bases from J, the gap between germline ends came to 5 bases. The length of the CDR3 is 14 residues.